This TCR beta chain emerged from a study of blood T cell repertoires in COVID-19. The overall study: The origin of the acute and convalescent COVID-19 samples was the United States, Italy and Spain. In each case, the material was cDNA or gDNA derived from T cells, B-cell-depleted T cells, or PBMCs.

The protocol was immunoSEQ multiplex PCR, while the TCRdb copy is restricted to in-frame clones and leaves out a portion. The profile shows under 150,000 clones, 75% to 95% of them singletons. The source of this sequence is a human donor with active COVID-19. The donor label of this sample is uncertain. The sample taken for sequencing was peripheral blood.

CDR3 DNA sequence: TGTGCCAGCGGATTAGGAGCGAACACCGGGGAGCTGTTTTTT. Its protein product is CASGLGANTGELFF. The genes are TRBV27 and TRBJ2-2; D is undetermined. CDR3 length: 14 amino acids. CDR1 MNHEY and CDR2 SMNVEV come from the germline V gene (reference sequence). The germline V and J ends were trimmed by 8 bases and 0 bases, with 10 bases remaining between them.